The 28 T cell receptor beta chains below were found in one sample sequenced in a study of blood T cell repertoires in COVID-19 (TCRdb year 2020). The receptor library was made with the immunoSEQ multiplex PCR assay. In its TCRdb copy, this immuneACCESS table keeps in-frame sequences only and misses some clones. Where compared with another copy, unresolved V genes explain less than half of these, and the others have no known cause. The sample includes 63,000 or so clones, with 84% observed a single time. The ten largest clones take up more than 9% of the sample. Sequencing was carried out using peripheral blood. These TCRs come from a human donor in a cohort sampled during active COVID-19.

Notes on this clone: Other nucleotide sequences from this sample produce the same CDR3. The chain recombines TRBV24-1 with TRBJ1-5; D is possibly TRBD1 (5 bases). The length of the CDR3 is 13 residues. The ends were cut back, 5 bases at V and 3 bases at J, with 7 bases in the middle. Germline V gene data show CDR1 as KGHDR and CDR2 as SFDVKD. The CDR3 DNA follows: TGTGCCACCAGTGGGGGCAACAATCAGCCCCAGCATTTT. Residues: CATSGGNNQPQHF.

The gene calls are TRBV18 and TRBJ1-1; D perhaps matches TRBD1 (6 bases). CDR3 length equals 14 residues. Germline V gives CDR1 KGHSH, CDR2 LQKENI. Trimming removed 3 bases from V and 6 bases from J, with 14 bases in between. Here the CDR3 reads CASSPPGGRAEAFF. The DNA for the CDR3 is TGTGCCAGCTCACCCCCCGGGGGGCGCGCTGAAGCTTTCTTT.

The chain is built from TRBV30 and TRBJ2-7, with D perhaps TRBD2 (5 bases). Looked up from germline, CDR1 is GTSNPN and CDR2 is SVGIG (reference sequence). The CDR3 sequence is 14 residues long. V dropped 4 bases and J dropped 6 bases, with 19 bases sitting between them. The CDR3 nucleotides are TGTGCCTGGATGCCCCAGAGGGCTTCGCCCGAGCAGTACTTC. Translated, it gives CAWMPQRASPEQYF.

The CDR3 loop reads CASSQHLREFGQPQHF. The CDR3 coding sequence is TGTGCCAGCAGCCAACACCTACGGGAGTTCGGTCAGCCCCAGCATTTT. The J gene is TRBJ1-5, the V gene TRBV7-2, with D unresolved. Germline CDR1 reads SGHTA; CDR2 reads FQGNSA. V lost 5 bases to trimming and J lost 6 bases, with 20 bases between them. The CDR3 loop spans 16 amino acids.

This clone was seen just once. This chain uses TRBV7-6 with TRBJ2-2; 7 bases fit TRBD1. J was trimmed by 4 bases and V by 6 bases; bases with no gene match: 5. The CDR3 runs 14 residues. Germline CDR1 SGHVS, CDR2 FNYEAQ. This chain's CDR3 is CASRSGTVTGELFF. In DNA, the CDR3 is TGTGCCAGCAGATCCGGGACAGTCACCGGGGAGCTGTTTTTT. The variable domain in full, with the rest retrieved from reference TRBV7-6 and TRBJ2-2, is GAGVSQSPRYKVTKRGQDVALRCDPISGHVSLYWYRQALGQGPEFLTYFNYEAQQDKSGLPNDRFSAERPEGSISTLTIQRTEQRDSAMYRCASRSGTVTGELFFGEGSRLTVL.

The V and J genes are TRBV11-2 and TRBJ1-1; D might be TRBD1 (6 bases). Trimming took 2 bases from V and 6 from J, leaving 13 bases between them. From germline, CDR1 is SGHAT and CDR2 FQNNGV. This CDR3 is built from 14 residues. Written as DNA, the CDR3 is TGTGCCAGCAGCTTAAGCCCGGGACACTCTGAAGCTTTCTTT. This translates into CASSLSPGHSEAFF. Drawing the rest from reference TRBV11-2 and TRBJ1-1, the complete variable domain is EAGVAQSPRYKIIEKRQSVAFWCNPISGHATLYWYQQILGQGPKLLIQFQNNGVVDDSQLPKDRFSAERLKGVDSTLKIQPAKLEDSAVYLCASSLSPGHSEAFFGQGTRLTVV.

This clone is deemed medium-sized. The gene calls are TRBV29-1 and TRBJ2-7, with D hard to call. Germline loops: CDR1 SQVTM, CDR2 ANQGSEA. This CDR3 contains 12 residues. Deletions cut 4 bases from V and 3 bases from J, with 10 bases between. The CDR3 sequence: CSVVTVFYEQYF. As DNA, the CDR3 is TGCAGCGTTGTTACAGTTTTCTACGAGCAGTACTTC.

The chain employs TRBV6-2 or TRBV6-3 and TRBJ2-7; a possible D gene is TRBD2 (5 bases). V was clipped by 6 bases and J by 2 bases, with 17 bases between them. From germline, CDR1 is MNHEY and CDR2 SVGEGT. The length of the CDR3 is 15 residues. This chain's CDR3 is CASSTRRGATYEQYF. The DNA of the CDR3 is TGTGCCAGCAGCACCCGACGGGGAGCCACCTACGAGCAGTACTTC.

The chain carries TRBV7-2 and TRBJ1-4; 9 bases map to TRBD1. There are 17 residues in the CDR3. Germline CDR1 reads SGHTA; CDR2 reads FQGNSA. Losses at the gene ends were 5 bases for V and 7 bases for J; bases not matched to a gene: 14. The CDR3, as DNA: TGTGCCAGCAGCCGCGGTCCCTCGGGGACAGGGACTGAAAAACTGTTTTTT. It is translated as CASSRGPSGTGTEKLFF.

In its sample, this clone was seen once. V gene TRBV4-3 combines with J gene TRBJ2-1; 9 bases map to TRBD1. V gave up 0 bases and J gave up 5 bases; unmatched junction bases: 5. The CDR3 contains 16 residues. CDR1 LGHNA and CDR2 YSLEER come from the germline V gene. CDR3 nucleotide sequence: TGCGCCAGCAGCCAAGATCCAGGGACAGGGAACAATGAGCAGTTCTTC. The encoded protein is CASSQDPGTGNNEQFF.

CDR3 DNA: TGTGCCAGCAGTGAATCAGGCAGGGGGCAGAGAGAGACCCAGTACTTC. Translated: CASSESGRGQRETQYF. This chain joins TRBV6-1 and TRBJ2-5; 8 bases fit TRBD1. CDR3 length: 16 residues. Trimming cost V 2 bases and J 4 bases; bases outside gene matches: 9. In germline, CDR1 is MNHNS, CDR2 SASEGT.

The chain is built from TRBV7-6 and TRBJ2-1; 7 nucleotides align to TRBD2. Germline CDR1 reads SGHVS; CDR2 reads FNYEAQ. This CDR3 contains 15 residues. Unmatched junction bases numbered 9, after V lost 1 base and J lost 9 bases. In DNA form, the CDR3 reads TGTGCCAGCAGCTTAGATGGGCGGGAGTGGGGTGAGCAGTTCTTC. It translates to CASSLDGREWGEQFF.

In this sample, this clone turned up a few times. The genes are TRBV6-4 and TRBJ2-1; 9 bases map to TRBD1. The CDR3 extends over 16 amino acids. From germline, CDR1 is MRHNA and CDR2 SNTAGT. The J segment lost 5 bases and the V segment lost 4 bases, leaving 9 bases of the junction unmatched. CDR3 nucleotides: TGTGCCAGCAGTGCCCGTCCCGGGACAGGGAACAATGAGCAGTTCTTC. Its protein is CASSARPGTGNNEQFF.

The chain has TRBV7-8 and TRBJ2-7; 9 bases agree with TRBD2. The germline V gene encodes CDR1 SGHVS and CDR2 FQNEAQ. The CDR3 consists of 15 residues. Trimming took 3 bases from V and 5 from J; bases not matched to a gene: 8. CDR3 sequence (DNA): TGTGCCAGCAGCTTCCTTAGCGGGAGAAGCAACGAGCAGTACTTC. Encoded protein: CASSFLSGRSNEQYF.

The chain combines TRBV6-6 with TRBJ1-1; 7 bases agree with TRBD1. Trimming cost V 6 bases and J 2 bases; bases outside gene matches: 6. CDR3 length equals 14 residues. The germline CDR1 and CDR2 sequences are MNHNY and SVGAGI (reference sequence). DNA of the CDR3: TGTGCCAGCAGCGAACAGGGGATAAACACTGAAGCTTTCTTT. Residues: CASSEQGINTEAFF.

This CDR3 is CASSIGTGGGTGELFF. CDR3 bases: TGTGCCAGTAGTATAGGTACGGGAGGTGGAACCGGGGAGCTGTTTTTT. This rearrangement joins TRBV19 to TRBJ2-2, with 7 positions matching TRBD2. The germline V gene has CDR1 LNHDA and CDR2 SQIVND (reference sequence). The CDR3 is 16 residues long. V trimming: 1 base; J trimming: 5 bases; junction bases outside the gene matches: 7.

The chain links TRBV6-6 to TRBJ1-3; 7 bases agree with TRBD1. CDR3 length: 15 residues. V was clipped by 5 bases and J by 2 bases; unmatched bases: 6. Germline V gives CDR1 MNHNY, CDR2 SVGAGI (reference sequence). CDR3 protein: CASSNPGQTGNTIYF. The CDR3 bases are TGTGCCAGCAGTAATCCGGGACAGACTGGAAACACCATATATTTT.

With regard to this clone: Sequence at one end of the junction differs from germline and may be a read error. This rearrangement joins TRBV18 to TRBJ1-2, with D perhaps TRBD1 (6 bases). This CDR3 spans 16 amino acids. The germline gives CDR1 KGHSH, CDR2 LQKENI. Here the CDR3 reads CASSLLPDSINHGYTF. The CDR3 nucleotides are TGTGCCAGCTCACTACTCCCGGACAGTATTAACCATGGCTACACCTTC.

In the case of this clone: The same CDR3 also results from other DNA sequences found in this sample. This chain links TRBV7-2 with TRBJ2-7; D call uncertain. Germline CDR1 SGHTA, CDR2 FQGNSA. V lost 1 base to trimming and J lost 1 base, with 5 bases between them. The CDR3 is 13 residues long. CDR3 protein: CASSLDRSYEQYF. The CDR3 DNA reads as TGTGCCAGCAGCTTAGACAGATCCTACGAGCAGTACTTC.

The gene calls are TRBV15 and TRBJ2-3; no definite D call. The CDR3 totals 14 residues. V was cut by 0 bases and J by 7 bases, with 11 bases left in between. In germline, CDR1 is LNHNV, CDR2 YYDKDF (reference sequence). The CDR3 DNA sequence: TGTGCCACCAGCAGAGATGTCTCCCTTAATACGCAGTATTTT. Protein: CATSRDVSLNTQYF.

This chain connects TRBV11-2 to TRBJ2-1; TRBD2 aligns across 8 bases. Losses at the gene ends were 5 bases for V and 4 bases for J; bases not matched to a gene: 13. CDR3 size: 17 residues. Germline assignment: CDR1 SGHAT and CDR2 FQNNGV. The CDR3 nucleotides read TGTGCCAGCAGCCCGGGGAAGAGCGGGAGTAATTACAATGAGCAGTTCTTC. Translating it yields CASSPGKSGSNYNEQFF. Variable domain in full (rest from reference TRBV11-2 and TRBJ2-1): EAGVAQSPRYKIIEKRQSVAFWCNPISGHATLYWYQQILGQGPKLLIQFQNNGVVDDSQLPKDRFSAERLKGVDSTLKIQPAKLEDSAVYLCASSPGKSGSNYNEQFFGPGTRLTVL.

The count of this clone is one. This rearrangement joins TRBV18 to TRBJ1-1; D gene uncertain. Trimming took off 3 bases at V and 1 base at J, with 9 bases between the two ends. This CDR3 contains 14 residues. Germline V lookup: CDR1 KGHSH, CDR2 LQKENI. For the CDR3, the DNA is TGTGCCAGCTCACCGGCCCAACCGAACACTGAAGCTTTCTTT. The encoded protein is CASSPAQPNTEAFF. Looking up the rest from reference TRBV18 and TRBJ1-1 gives the full variable domain: NAGVMQNPRHLVRRRGQEARLRCSPMKGHSHVYWYRQLPEEGLKFMVYLQKENIIDESGMPKERFSAEFPKEGPSILRIQQVVRGDSAAYFCASSPAQPNTEAFFGQGTRLTVV.

CDR3 sequence (DNA): TGCAGCGTTGAGGAGGAGGGGACGTATTTAGCTTATAGGGGCTACACCTTC. Its protein product is CSVEEEGTYLAYRGYTF. V gene TRBV29-1 combines with J gene TRBJ1-2, with D tentatively TRBD1 (5 bases). The V gene's germline CDR1 is SQVTM and CDR2 ANQGSEA. This CDR3 comprises 17 residues. V was shortened by 3 bases and J by 8 bases, with 28 bases between the two germline ends.

This chain connects TRBV7-8 to TRBJ1-1; D is uncertain. The CDR3 runs 15 residues. Germline V CDR1 and CDR2: SGHVS, FQNEAQ. Deletions cut 5 bases from V and 1 base from J, with 14 bases between. The CDR3 sequence: CASSLRGSTNTEAFF. In DNA form, the CDR3 reads TGTGCCAGCAGCCTCCGAGGGTCGACGAACACTGAAGCTTTCTTT.

In this sample, this clone turned up a few times. The V call is TRBV7-9, the J call TRBJ1-1; D is uncertain. The CDR3 runs 11 residues. Germline CDR1 reads SEHNR; CDR2 reads FQNEAQ (reference sequence). The ends were cut back, 4 bases at V and 6 bases at J, with 6 bases in the middle. The CDR3 DNA sequence: TGTGCCAGCAGCTCGGGTCCTGAAGCTTTCTTT. Its translation: CASSSGPEAFF. Full variable domain (outside the CDR3, taken from reference TRBV7-9 and TRBJ1-1): DTGVSQNPRHKITKRGQNVTFRCDPISEHNRLYWYRQTLGQGPEFLTYFQNEAQLEKSRLLSDRFSAERPKGSFSTLEIQRTEQGDSAMYLCASSSGPEAFFGQGTRLTVV.

This chain joins TRBV4-1 and TRBJ2-7, with 9 nucleotides matching TRBD1. The V segment lost 4 bases and the J segment 2 bases; nucleotides outside the gene matches: 3. Germline CDR1 MGHRA, CDR2 YSYEKL. The CDR3 spans 14 residues. This chain's CDR3 is CASSLGQGTYEQYF. DNA of the CDR3: TGCGCCAGCAGCCTGGGACAGGGAACCTACGAGCAGTACTTC.

The genes are TRBV20-1 and TRBJ2-3, with 7 bases matching TRBD2. Germline trimming cut 3 bases from V and 2 bases from J; bases unmatched to any gene: 8. Germline V gene data show CDR1 as DFQATT and CDR2 as SNEGSKA (reference sequence). CDR3 length equals 15 residues. The CDR3 loop is CSASIWRGNTDTQYF. DNA of the CDR3: TGCAGTGCTAGTATTTGGCGGGGGAACACAGATACGCAGTATTTT.

The J gene is TRBJ1-2, the V gene TRBV4-1, with D possibly being TRBD1 (6 bases). Germline loops: CDR1 MGHRA, CDR2 YSYEKL. The CDR3 has 16 amino acids. V dropped 1 base and J dropped 2 bases, with 14 bases sitting between them. The CDR3 spells CASSQGQVTTNYGYTF. The CDR3 nucleotides are TGCGCCAGCAGCCAAGGACAGGTGACAACAAACTATGGCTACACCTTC.